This T cell receptor beta chain was identified in a study of graft-versus-host responses after intestinal transplantation. Worth noting for this clone: Its antigen is unidentified.

Sequencing was performed with immunoSEQ multiplex PCR; in TCRdb, only in-frame clones are kept and a portion is missing. Of 90,000 to 130,000 clones listed, just over 90% are singletons. The ends were cut back, 4 bases at V and 7 bases at J, with 12 bases in the middle. The CDR3 is made up of 13 amino acids. Germline V gene data show CDR1 as MDHEN and CDR2 as SYDVKM. The sequence was collected from a human donor who was the organ donor for an intestinal transplant. Sample: unstimulated CD4+ T cells sorted from spleen or lymph node cells, taken before transplant. The chain is built from TRBV28 and TRBJ2-3; D remains ambiguous. As DNA, the CDR3 is TGTGCCAGCAGTTACAGCTACCTAAATACGCAGTATTTT. Protein: CASSYSYLNTQYF.